Sequencing of this TCR beta chain was carried out in a study of blood T cells in healthy people across ages (dated by TCRdb to between 2015 and 2017). Some background on the complete study: Template switching captured roughly one uniquely barcoded TCR beta cDNA molecule per two T cells in model experiments. Two additional independent replicas of 1 million unique cDNA reads from the same blood draw were analyzed for two donors (one aged 18 to 29 and one aged 80 or older). Four age groups were formed from the donors: young (average approximately 15 years), middle-aged (roughly 38), aged (around 68) and long-lived (roughly 81). The study measured age-related changes in TCR beta repertoire diversity using deep sequencing normalized with unique cDNA molecular identifiers. Overall study outcomes, separate from this receptor: Because donor CMV infection status was unknown, age-related changes in expanded clonotypes were potentially confounded. Estimates of total diversity based on one million sequenced T cells were considered lower bounds and underestimates. Conclusive comparison of naive and antigen-experienced compartments was prevented by the profiling of bulk unsorted PBMCs. A strong correlation was found between observed TCR beta diversity and the percentage of naive T cells measured by flow cytometry. As age increased, observed TCR beta diversity per million T cells dropped in a roughly linear way, and a significant reduction was already evident by age 40. Compared with the aged group, more naive CD4+ T cells, fewer expanded clones and increased TCR diversity were shown by the long-lived group, suggesting age selection.

The library was prepared using 5' RACE. Sequencing used an Illumina HiSeq 2500. A second PCR of 7 to 11 cycles was performed with a sample-barcoded 5' primer and a J-beta primer mix. Each TCR beta cDNA molecule received a unique molecular identifier from a template-switch 5' adaptor carrying 12 random nucleotides. At least 2.5 million CDR3-containing paired-end reads were obtained from each sample. All of the RNA was converted into first-strand cDNA using the Mint cDNA synthesis kit, with a TRBC-specific oligonucleotide serving as the primer. All cDNA was treated with uracil-DNA glycosylase and then went through a first 18-cycle PCR with the universal primers M1SS and BC2_uni_R. The published analysis was carried out like this. Normalization of each sample was performed by random selection of 1 million high-quality reads, each carrying a distinct molecular identifier. Instead of being binned into consensus sequences, reads that shared molecular identifiers were thrown out. CDR3 identification, clonotype clustering and error correction used MiTCR with a Q25 quality threshold and the strictest error-elimination algorithm. A nonparametric unseen species model with Euler transformation was used to estimate a lower bound on total TCR beta diversity. The raw public reads went through TCRdb reprocessing: fastp at Q25, MiXCR clone calling, in-frame beta chains kept. Every entry covers one CDR3 protein and lists the most common genes and DNA from its rows. None of the V and J calls come from the authors' own analysis; TCRdb made them. For this sample there are roughly 550,000 distinct CDR3 sequences; 24% appear just once. 8.7% of the sample lies in the top ten.

This clonotype was found a few times. The clone's antigen remains unknown. Base qualities are not recorded, but no much larger clone differs from it by a single base. The donors were roughly 38 Caucasian individuals from Russia, aged roughly 6 to 100 years, who were systemically healthy. Each donor gave around 9.8 milliliters of peripheral blood, collected into EDTA-treated Vacutainer tubes. Ficoll-Paque density-gradient centrifugation was used to isolate PBMCs, with at least 7 million per sample. Total RNA, at least 5.5 micrograms per sample, was extracted from PBMCs with Trizol reagent. Naive CD45RAhigh/CD27high T cell percentages were measured by flow cytometry on a PBMC aliquot from every donor. The V end loses 7 bases and the J end loses 0 bases, and a stretch of 14 bases separates them. From the cysteine up to the phenylalanine, the CDR3 has a length of 14 residues. Here the CDR3 DNA is all that survives: 42 bases in frame from base 1. For CDR1 and CDR2, the germline V gene lists SQVTM and ANQGSEA.

A further study also used this sample, focusing on T cells of mothers and their children. As that second paper reports: Nine systemically healthy Caucasian individuals served as donors, namely three mothers together with their six children. cDNA synthesis consumed the entire amount of extracted RNA, loaded at 1.5 ug RNA in each 15 ul reaction. In the second PCR, the M1S primer introduced both the sample barcodes and 2-4 random nucleotides. Over 8 million TCR beta CDR3 reads were obtained for each mother, and 3 million to 3.5 million reads were obtained for each child. Thymic selection similarly shapes TCR recombination output in related and unrelated pairs, with minor effect from inherited differences. Related mother-child pairs always showed normalized repertoire overlap that was slightly higher than in unrelated mother-child pairs, though the difference was never significant. Persistent microchimeric T cell clones were not detected, at a sensitivity of around 100 clones per million clonotypes. The study used deep NGS to compare TCR beta repertoires of mothers and children, seeking features distinguishing related mother-child pairs from unrelated individuals. On average, the children were 11 +/- 4 years old, while the mothers were about 40 +/- 4 years old. After adapter ligation with NEBNext reagents, the libraries were sequenced on Illumina HiSeq 2000 with 100+100 nt paired-end reads. To prevent cross-contamination, the mother and child libraries were prepared a month apart and were sequenced in separate runs. Between roughly 500,000 and 2,100,000 distinct TCR beta clonotypes were identified per donor. Naive TCR beta clonotypes were estimated from low-frequency clonotypes matched to each donor's FACS-determined naive share, without sorting.

The origin of this receptor is a boy between 10 and 17 years old in good health. Sequencing was performed on blood. Recombination linked TRBV29-1 to TRBJ2-3; there is no confident call for the D gene. CDR3 region: CSGVRTPSTDTQYF. The DNA is TGCAGCGGGGTCCGGACCCCCAGCACAGATACGCAGTATTTT.